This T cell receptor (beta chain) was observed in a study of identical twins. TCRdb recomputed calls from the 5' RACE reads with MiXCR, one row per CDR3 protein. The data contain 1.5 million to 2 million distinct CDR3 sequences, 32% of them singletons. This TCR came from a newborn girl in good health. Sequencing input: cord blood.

CDR3 sequence (DNA): TGTGCCAGCAGTGAATGGACTAGGGGTTCCTACGAGCAGTACTTC. Translating gives CASSEWTRGSYEQYF. The V call is TRBV6-1, the J call TRBJ2-7, with 7 bases that match TRBD2. This CDR3 region has 15 residues. CDR1 is MNHNS and CDR2 is SASEGT in the germline V gene. The J segment lost 1 base and the V segment lost 2 bases, leaving 5 bases of the junction unmatched.